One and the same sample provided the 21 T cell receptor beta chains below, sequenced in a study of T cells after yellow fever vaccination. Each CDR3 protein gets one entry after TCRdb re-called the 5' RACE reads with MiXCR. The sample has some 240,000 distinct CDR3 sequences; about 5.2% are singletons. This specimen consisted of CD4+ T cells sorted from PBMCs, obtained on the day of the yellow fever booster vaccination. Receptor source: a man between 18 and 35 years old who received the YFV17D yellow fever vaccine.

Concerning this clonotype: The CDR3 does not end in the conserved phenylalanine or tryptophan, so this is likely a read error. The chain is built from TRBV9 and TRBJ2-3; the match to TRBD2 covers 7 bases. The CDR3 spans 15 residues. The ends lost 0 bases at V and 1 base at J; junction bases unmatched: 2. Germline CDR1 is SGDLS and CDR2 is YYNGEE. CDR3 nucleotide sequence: TGTGCCAGCAGCGTAGTAAGCGGGGGCACAGATACGCAGTATTTG. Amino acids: CASSVVSGGTDTQYL.

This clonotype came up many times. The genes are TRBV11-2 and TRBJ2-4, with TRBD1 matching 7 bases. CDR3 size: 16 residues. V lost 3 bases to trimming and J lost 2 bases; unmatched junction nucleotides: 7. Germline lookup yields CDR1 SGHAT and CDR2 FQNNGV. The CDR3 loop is CASSFDRVSTKNIQYF. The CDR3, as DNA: TGTGCCAGCAGCTTTGACAGGGTTTCGACCAAAAACATTCAGTACTTC.

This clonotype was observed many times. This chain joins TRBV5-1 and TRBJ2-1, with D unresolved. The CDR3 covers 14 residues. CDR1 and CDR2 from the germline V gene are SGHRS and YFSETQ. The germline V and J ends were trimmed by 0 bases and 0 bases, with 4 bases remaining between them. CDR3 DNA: TGCGCCAGCAGCTTGGAAAGCTCCTACAATGAGCAGTTCTTC. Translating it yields CASSLESSYNEQFF.

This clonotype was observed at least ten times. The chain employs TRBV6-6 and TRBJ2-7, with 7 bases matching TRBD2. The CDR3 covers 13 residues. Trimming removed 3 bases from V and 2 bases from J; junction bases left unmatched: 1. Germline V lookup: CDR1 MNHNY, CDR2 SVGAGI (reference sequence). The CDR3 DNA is TGTGCCAGCAGTTATCGGGGGGCCTACGAGCAGTACGTC. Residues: CASSYRGAYEQYV.

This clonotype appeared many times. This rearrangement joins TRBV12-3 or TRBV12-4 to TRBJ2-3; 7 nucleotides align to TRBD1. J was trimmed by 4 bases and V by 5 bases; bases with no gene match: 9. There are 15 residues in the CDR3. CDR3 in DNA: TGTGCCAGCAGTCCGAGGACAGGATTGGCAGATACGCAGTATTTT. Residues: CASSPRTGLADTQYF.

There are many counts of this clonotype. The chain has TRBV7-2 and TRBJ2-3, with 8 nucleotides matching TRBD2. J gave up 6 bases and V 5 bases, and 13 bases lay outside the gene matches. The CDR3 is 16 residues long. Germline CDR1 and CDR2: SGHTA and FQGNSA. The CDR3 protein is CASSLRGSGARDTQYF. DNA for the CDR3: TGTGCCAGCAGCCTAAGGGGTAGCGGGGCGAGGGATACGCAGTATTTT.

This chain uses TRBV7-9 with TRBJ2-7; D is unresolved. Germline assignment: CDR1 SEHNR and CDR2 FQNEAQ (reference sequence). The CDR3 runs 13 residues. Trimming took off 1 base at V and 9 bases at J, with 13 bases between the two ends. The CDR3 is CASSLEFVGRQYF. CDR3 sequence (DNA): TGTGCCAGCAGCTTAGAATTCGTTGGACGGCAGTACTTC.

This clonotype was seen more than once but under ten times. CDR3 sequence (DNA): TGCGCCAGCAGCTTGGAGGGCAGGGTCCAGGGTTTGCAGTACTTC. Its translation is CASSLEGRVQGLQYF. This sequence joins TRBV5-1 and TRBJ2-5, with D possibly being TRBD1 (5 bases). Trimming pared 0 bases from V and 11 bases from J, leaving 20 bases between. This CDR3 is built from 15 residues. Germline CDR1 reads SGHRS; CDR2 reads YFSETQ.

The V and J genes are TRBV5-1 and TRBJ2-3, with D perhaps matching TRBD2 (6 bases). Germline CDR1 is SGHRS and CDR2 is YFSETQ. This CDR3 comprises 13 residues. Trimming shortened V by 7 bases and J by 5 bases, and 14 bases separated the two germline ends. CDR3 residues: CASRTTRGDTQYF. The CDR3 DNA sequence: TGCGCCAGCCGGACTACACGGGGAGATACGCAGTATTTT.

CDR3 loop: CSGGGNTEAFF. CDR3 in DNA: TGCAGCGGCGGGGGGAACACTGAAGCTTTCTTT. This chain connects TRBV29-1 to TRBJ1-1, with D perhaps TRBD1 (5 bases). Germline lookup yields CDR1 SQVTM and CDR2 ANQGSEA. This CDR3 region has 11 residues. The V and J ends lost 7 bases and 1 base respectively, with 7 bases between them.

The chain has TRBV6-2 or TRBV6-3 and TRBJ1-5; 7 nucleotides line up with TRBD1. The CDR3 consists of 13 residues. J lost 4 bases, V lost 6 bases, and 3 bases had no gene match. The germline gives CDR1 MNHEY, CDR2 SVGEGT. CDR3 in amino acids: CASRRQGNQPQHF. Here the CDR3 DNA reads TGTGCCAGCAGAAGACAGGGTAATCAGCCCCAGCATTTT.

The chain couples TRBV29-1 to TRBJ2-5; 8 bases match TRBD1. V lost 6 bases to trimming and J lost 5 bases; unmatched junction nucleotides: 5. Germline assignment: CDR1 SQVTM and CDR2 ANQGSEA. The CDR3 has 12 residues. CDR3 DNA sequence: TGCAGCGTAACGGACAGGGTGGAGACCCAGTACTTC. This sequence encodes CSVTDRVETQYF.

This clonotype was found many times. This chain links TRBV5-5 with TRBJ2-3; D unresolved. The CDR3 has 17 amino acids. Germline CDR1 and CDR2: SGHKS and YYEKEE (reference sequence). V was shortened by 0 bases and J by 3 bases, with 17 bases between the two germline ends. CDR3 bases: TGTGCCAGCAGCTTGGCGGGCAGCCCAACAAGGACAGATACGCAGTATTTT. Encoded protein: CASSLAGSPTRTDTQYF.

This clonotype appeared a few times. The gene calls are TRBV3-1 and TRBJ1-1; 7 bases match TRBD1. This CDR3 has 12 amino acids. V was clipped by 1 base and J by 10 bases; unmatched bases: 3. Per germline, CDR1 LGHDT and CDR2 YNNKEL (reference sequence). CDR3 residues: CASSQVQGRAFF. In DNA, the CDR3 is TGTGCCAGCAGCCAAGTACAGGGGAGAGCTTTCTTT.

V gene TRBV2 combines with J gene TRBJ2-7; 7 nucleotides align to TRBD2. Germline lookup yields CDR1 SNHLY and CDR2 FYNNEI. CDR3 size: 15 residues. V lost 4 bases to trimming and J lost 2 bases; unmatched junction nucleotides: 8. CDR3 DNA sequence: TGTGCCAGCAGTGGTTTTGAGCGGGGCACCTACGAGCAGTACGTC. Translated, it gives CASSGFERGTYEQYV.

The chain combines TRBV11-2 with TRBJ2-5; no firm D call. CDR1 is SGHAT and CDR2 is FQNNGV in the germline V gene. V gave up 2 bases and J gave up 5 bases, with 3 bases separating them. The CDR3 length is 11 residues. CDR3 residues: CASSLYETQYF. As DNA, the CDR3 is TGTGCCAGCAGCTTATATGAGACCCAGTACTTC.

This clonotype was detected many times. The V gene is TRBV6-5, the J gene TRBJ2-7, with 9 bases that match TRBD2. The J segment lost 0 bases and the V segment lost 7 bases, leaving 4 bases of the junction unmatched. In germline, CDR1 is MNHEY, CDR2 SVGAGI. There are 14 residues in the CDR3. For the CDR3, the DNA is TGTGCCAGCACTAGCGGGGTAAACTCCTACGAGCAGTACTTC. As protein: CASTSGVNSYEQYF.

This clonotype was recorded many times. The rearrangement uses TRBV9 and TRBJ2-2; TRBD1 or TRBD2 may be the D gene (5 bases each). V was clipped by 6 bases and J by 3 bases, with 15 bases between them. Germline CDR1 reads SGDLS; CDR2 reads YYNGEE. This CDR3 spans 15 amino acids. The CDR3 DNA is TGTGCCAGCAAAGGGACCGGCCCCCACACCGGGGAGCTGTTTTTT. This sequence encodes CASKGTGPHTGELFF.

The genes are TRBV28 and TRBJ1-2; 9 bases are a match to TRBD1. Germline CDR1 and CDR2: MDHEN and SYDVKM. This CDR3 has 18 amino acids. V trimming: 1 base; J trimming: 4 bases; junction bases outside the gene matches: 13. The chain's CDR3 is CASSLSPLQGAMGYGYTF. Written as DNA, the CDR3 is TGTGCCAGCAGTTTATCCCCTCTACAGGGGGCAATGGGCTATGGCTACACCTTC.

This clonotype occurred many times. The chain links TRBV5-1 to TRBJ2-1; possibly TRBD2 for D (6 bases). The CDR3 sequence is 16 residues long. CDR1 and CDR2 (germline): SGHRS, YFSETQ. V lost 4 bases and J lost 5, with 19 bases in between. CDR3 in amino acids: CASSKRSDYLNNEQFF. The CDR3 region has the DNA TGCGCCAGCAGCAAAAGATCGGACTATCTGAACAATGAGCAGTTCTTC.

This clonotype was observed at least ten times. DNA of the CDR3: TGTGCCAGCAGTTGGCCGGATCAGCCCCAGCATTTT. It is translated as CASSWPDQPQHF. This sequence joins TRBV12-3 or TRBV12-4 and TRBJ1-5; D is unresolved. Between the trimmed V and J ends, which lost 4 bases and 5 bases, there was a span of 6 bases. The CDR3 sequence is 12 residues long.